The clone carrying this T cell receptor beta chain was counted a few times. The antigen is not known. The sample belongs to a study of CD8+ T cells in alopecia areata. Study-level results: Patients showed less clear TCR sequence sharing than mice, possibly partly because of HLA diversity. Lesional scalp displayed greater clonality than normal scalp, most notably in alopecia totalis/universalis. Scalp sequencing captures resident alphabeta T cells of normal skin too.

Collection of lesional scalp punch biopsies and peripheral blood was performed in alopecia areata patients. This CDR3 has 14 amino acids. Trimming stripped 5 bases from V and 2 bases from J, with 13 bases between. Germline CDR1 and CDR2: SQVTM and ANQGSEA. RNA extraction and reverse transcription yielded cDNA as sequencing template. The assay was immunoSEQ multiplex PCR, and TCRdb's table has in-frame clones only and misses some. Here the sample spans 25,000 to 35,000 clones, around 62% being singletons. This receptor was taken from a human donor with alopecia areata. The sample taken for sequencing was NKG2D-high CD8+ T cells sorted from blood. This chain joins TRBV29-1 and TRBJ2-1, with D possibly being TRBD2 (5 bases). DNA for the CDR3: TGCAGCGTTTGGTGGGAGCCACCCTACAATGAGCAGTTCTTC. Amino acids: CSVWWEPPYNEQFF.